Sequencing of this T cell receptor (beta chain) was carried out in a study of cytomegalovirus exposure and HLA in healthy donors. Overall study findings and caveats: The study assumed roughly uniform donor sequencing depth for presence/absence analyses.

Regarding this clone: The antigen remains unidentified.

Trimming left V 9 bases short and J 8 bases short, with 31 bases between. CDR1 and CDR2 (germline): WNHNN, SYGVQD (reference sequence). The CDR3 runs to 17 residues. PCR amplification relied on 60 Vbeta primers (plus 13 Jbeta primers). Method: immunoSEQ multiplex PCR; TCRdb's copy keeps in-frame clones and lacks some. Of about 100,000 clones in the sample, 77% are singletons; the top ten hold 4% to 5%. The receptor's source is a male donor in good health and CMV-seronegative. Source material: PBMCs. The chain links TRBV10-1 to TRBJ1-2; D is undetermined. CDR3 protein: CARGAHEGGRSRSGYTF. The CDR3, as DNA: TGCGCCAGGGGCGCCCACGAGGGCGGCCGCTCTAGATCCGGCTACACCTTC.